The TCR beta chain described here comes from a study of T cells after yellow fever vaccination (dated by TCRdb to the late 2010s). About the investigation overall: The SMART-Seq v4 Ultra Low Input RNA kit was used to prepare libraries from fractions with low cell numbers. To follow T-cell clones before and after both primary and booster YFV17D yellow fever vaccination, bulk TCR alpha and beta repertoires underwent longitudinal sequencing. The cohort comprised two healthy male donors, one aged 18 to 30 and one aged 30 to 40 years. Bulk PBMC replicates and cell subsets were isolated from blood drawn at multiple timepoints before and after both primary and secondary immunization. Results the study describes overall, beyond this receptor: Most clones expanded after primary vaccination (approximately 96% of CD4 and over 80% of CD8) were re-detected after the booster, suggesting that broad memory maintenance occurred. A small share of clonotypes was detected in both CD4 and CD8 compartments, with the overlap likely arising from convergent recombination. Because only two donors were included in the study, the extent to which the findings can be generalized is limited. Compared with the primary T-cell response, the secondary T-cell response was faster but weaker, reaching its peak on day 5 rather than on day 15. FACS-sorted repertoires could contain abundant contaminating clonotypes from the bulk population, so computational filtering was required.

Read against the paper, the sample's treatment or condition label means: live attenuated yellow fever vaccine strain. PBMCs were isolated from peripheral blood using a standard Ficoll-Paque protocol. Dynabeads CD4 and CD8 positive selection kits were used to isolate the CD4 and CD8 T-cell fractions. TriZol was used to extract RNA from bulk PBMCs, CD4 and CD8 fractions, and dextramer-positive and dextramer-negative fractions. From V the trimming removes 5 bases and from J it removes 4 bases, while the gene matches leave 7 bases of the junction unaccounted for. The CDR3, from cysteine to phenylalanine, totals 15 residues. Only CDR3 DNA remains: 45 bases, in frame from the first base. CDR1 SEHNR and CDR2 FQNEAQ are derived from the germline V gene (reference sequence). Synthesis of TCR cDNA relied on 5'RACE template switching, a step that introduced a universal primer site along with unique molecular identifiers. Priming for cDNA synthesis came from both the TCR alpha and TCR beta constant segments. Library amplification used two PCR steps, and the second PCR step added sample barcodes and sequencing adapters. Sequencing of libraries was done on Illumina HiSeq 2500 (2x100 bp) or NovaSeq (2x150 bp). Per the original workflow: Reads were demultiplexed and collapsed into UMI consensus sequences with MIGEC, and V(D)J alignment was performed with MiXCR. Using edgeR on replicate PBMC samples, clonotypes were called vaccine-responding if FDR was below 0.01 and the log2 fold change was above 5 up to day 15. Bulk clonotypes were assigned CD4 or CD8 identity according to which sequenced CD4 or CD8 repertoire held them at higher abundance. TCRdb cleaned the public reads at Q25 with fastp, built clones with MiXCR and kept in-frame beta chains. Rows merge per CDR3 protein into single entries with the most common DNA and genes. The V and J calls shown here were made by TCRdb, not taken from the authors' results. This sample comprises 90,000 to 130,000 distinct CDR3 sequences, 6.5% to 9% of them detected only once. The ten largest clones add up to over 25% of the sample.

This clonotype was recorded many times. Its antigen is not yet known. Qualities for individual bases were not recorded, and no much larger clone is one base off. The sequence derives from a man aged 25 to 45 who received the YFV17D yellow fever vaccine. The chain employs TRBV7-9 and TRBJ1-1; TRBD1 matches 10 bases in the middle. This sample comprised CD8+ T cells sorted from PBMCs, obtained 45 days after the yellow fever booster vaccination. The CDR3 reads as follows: CASSPPDRGGTEAFF. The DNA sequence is TGTGCCAGCAGCCCTCCGGACAGGGGGGGCACTGAAGCTTTCTTT.